Reported below is one T cell receptor beta chain. This record belongs to a study of shared clonotypes between healthy human individuals. Libraries were prepared by immunoSEQ multiplex PCR; TCRdb keeps only in-frame clonotypes and omits some of them. Of millions of clones in the sample, more than 90% are singletons; the top ten hold around 0.14%. Germline loops: CDR1 LGHNT, CDR2 FRNRAP. The V and J ends lost 1 base and 0 bases, in that order; junction bases with no gene match: 5. This CDR3 has 16 residues. V usage is TRBV12-5 and J usage is TRBJ1-1; 7 bases align to TRBD1. This receptor was taken from a man between 18 and 29 years old in good health. Sequenced: naive CD4+ T cells sorted from blood. The subset: CD45RA+ positively selected. CDR3 in amino acids: CASGLGWTGMNTEAFF. The CDR3 coding sequence is TGTGCTAGTGGTTTGGGCTGGACAGGAATGAACACTGAAGCTTTCTTT.